Listed below are T cell receptor beta chains from one sample, sequenced in a study of OX40 agonist ivuxolimab in advanced cancers. Only in-frame clones appear in the TCRdb table, and some are missing; sequencing was by immunoSEQ multiplex PCR. The table includes 50,000 to 75,000 clones, around 86% detected once. Sequenced here: CD4+ or CD8+ T cells sorted from blood, sampled in a trial of the OX40 agonist ivuxolimab. The receptors were gathered from an adult with an advanced solid tumor such as melanoma, head and neck, liver or kidney cancer. CDR3s include the opening cysteine and the closing phenylalanine or tryptophan. The D gene is left open where the match is weak. The size field is filled for only some rows; it gives once, few, many or a size class.

TRBD1,.,TRBV5-5,TRBJ1-2,CASSFLRDRNYGYTF,TGTGCCAGCAGCTTCCTCCGGGACAGAAACTATGGCTACACCTTC
TRBD2,.,TRBV5-4,TRBJ2-2,CASSHSGGFPGELFF,TGTGCCAGCAGCCATAGCGGGGGATTTCCCGGGGAGCTGTTTTTT
TRBD2,.,TRBV14,TRBJ2-7,CASSHRGGHPSSEQYF,TGTGCCAGCAGCCATCGGGGGGGTCACCCCTCCAGCGAGCAGTACTTC
.,.,TRBV7-9,TRBJ2-7,CASSSTVGRVEQYF,TGTGCCAGCAGCTCCACCGTGGGGAGAGTCGAGCAGTACTTC
TRBD1,.,TRBV4-1,TRBJ1-2,CASSQTQGALGYTF,TGCGCCAGCAGCCAAACTCAGGGGGCGCTTGGCTACACCTTC
.,once,TRBV19,TRBJ1-2,CASSIGLSPNYGYTF,TGTGCCAGTAGTATAGGGCTCAGCCCTAACTATGGCTACACCTTC
TRBD1,.,TRBV19,TRBJ1-1,CASRADRVAPEAFF,TGTGCCAGTAGGGCCGACAGGGTAGCCCCTGAAGCTTTCTTT
.,.,TRBV6-1,TRBJ2-3,CASSVQGGAGTDTQYF,TGTGCCAGCAGTGTACAGGGGGGGGCGGGCACAGATACGCAGTATTTT
TRBD1,once,TRBV18,TRBJ1-3,CASSPSTGTGFGNTIYF,TGTGCCAGCTCACCATCGACCGGGACAGGGTTTGGAAACACCATATATTTT
TRBD1,.,TRBV5-1,TRBJ2-7,CASSLEPGQGAEQYF,TGCGCCAGCAGCCTCGAGCCGGGACAGGGCGCCGAGCAGTACTTC
TRBD1,.,TRBV4-1,TRBJ1-4,CASSHDSGTANEKLFF,TGCGCCAGCAGCCACGATTCCGGGACAGCTAATGAAAAACTGTTTTTT
TRBD1,few,TRBV19,TRBJ1-5,CATHDRGLSQPQHF,TGTGCCACCCACGACAGGGGGCTATCACAGCCCCAGCATTTT
TRBD1,.,TRBV28,TRBJ1-1,CASSTRNRGHTEAFF,TGTGCCAGCAGTACCAGAAACAGGGGACACACTGAAGCTTTCTTT
TRBD1,.,TRBV5-1,TRBJ1-1,CASSSGDRGRLAEAFF,TGCGCCAGCAGCTCCGGGGACAGGGGCCGTCTGGCTGAAGCTTTCTTT
TRBD1,.,TRBV27,TRBJ1-6,CASSPLGQGSYNSPLHF,TGTGCCAGCAGTCCCCTGGGACAGGGCTCCTATAATTCACCCCTCCACTTT
.,.,TRBV5-1,TRBJ1-2,CASSLGTVLNYGYTF,TGCGCCAGCAGCTTGGGGACAGTCCTAAACTATGGCTACACCTTC
.,.,TRBV7-6,TRBJ2-7,CASSLAGVGGGPYEQYF,TGTGCCAGCAGCTTAGCGGGAGTTGGGGGCGGACCCTACGAGCAGTACTTC
.,once,TRBV5-4,TRBJ2-2,CASSLQHTGELFF,TGTGCCAGCAGCCTACAACACACCGGGGAGCTGTTTTTT
.,.,TRBV6-6,TRBJ1-1,CASSSGSVNTEAFF,TGTGCCAGCAGTTCAGGGTCCGTGAACACTGAAGCTTTCTTT
TRBD2,.,TRBV5-1,TRBJ2-5,CASSLTGGPKETQYF,TGCGCCAGCAGCTTGACGGGGGGGCCTAAGGAGACCCAGTACTTC
.,.,TRBV5-6,TRBJ1-5,CASSYKPNQPQHF,TGTGCCAGCAGCTACAAACCCAATCAGCCCCAGCATTTT
TRBD2,.,TRBV10-2,TRBJ2-3,CASSEMSRGRDTQYF,TGCGCCAGCAGTGAAATGTCGCGGGGGAGGGATACGCAGTATTTT
TRBD1,few,TRBV7-3,TRBJ2-3,CASSYGTGTDTQYF,TGTGCCAGCAGCTATGGGACAGGCACAGATACGCAGTATTTT
.,.,TRBV30,TRBJ1-2,CAWSQGRVDGYTF,TGTGCCTGGAGCCAGGGTAGGGTTGATGGCTACACCTTC
.,.,TRBV30,TRBJ2-3,CAWSVMGSTDTQYF,TGTGCCTGGAGTGTAATGGGAAGCACAGATACGCAGTATTTT
TRBD2,.,TRBV4-1,TRBJ2-2,CASSQARAGANTGELFF,TGCGCCAGCAGCCAGGCCCGAGCGGGGGCAAACACCGGGGAGCTGTTTTTT
.,.,TRBV30,TRBJ2-6,CAWNPTDSGANVLTF,TGTGCCTGGAACCCGACAGACTCTGGGGCCAACGTCCTGACTTTC
TRBD1,once,TRBV11-2,TRBJ1-5,CASSLGSGGRESGQPQHF,TGTGCCAGCAGCTTAGGATCAGGGGGCAGGGAGTCGGGTCAGCCCCAGCATTTT
.,.,TRBV10-1,TRBJ2-7,CASSTTGRLSEQYF,TGCGCCAGCAGCACGACAGGCCGGTTATCCGAGCAGTACTTC
.,.,TRBV18,TRBJ2-5,CASSPGAGRETQYF,TGTGCCAGCTCACCAGGAGCCGGAAGGGAGACCCAGTACTTC
TRBD2,few,TRBV7-8,TRBJ2-5,CASSRTRDRLAGGETQYF,TGTGCCAGCAGCCGAACCCGGGACCGACTAGCGGGGGGGGAGACCCAGTACTTC
TRBD1,.,TRBV18,TRBJ1-5,CASSPGQGNQPQHF,TGTGCCAGCTCACCGGGACAGGGCAATCAGCCCCAGCATTTT
.,once,TRBV6-1,TRBJ2-5,CASSEKRHTYQETQYF,TGTGCCAGCAGTGAAAAGAGACACACGTACCAAGAGACCCAGTACTTC
TRBD2,once,TRBV5-5,TRBJ2-1,CASSSGVAGWNEQFF,TGTGCCAGCAGCTCTGGGGTAGCGGGGTGGAATGAGCAGTTCTTC
TRBD1,.,TRBV6-1,TRBJ1-6,CASSLRQGNSPLHF,TGTGCCAGCAGTCTCAGACAGGGGAATTCACCCCTCCACTTT
.,.,TRBV7-3,TRBJ2-2,CASSFGGHGELFF,TGTGCCAGCAGCTTCGGAGGGCACGGGGAGCTGTTTTTT
.,.,TRBV19,TRBJ2-2,CASSIDWRELFF,TGTGCCAGTAGTATCGACTGGAGGGAGCTGTTTTTT
.,.,TRBV5-1,TRBJ1-2,CASSFGRGSYGYTF,TGCGCCAGCAGCTTTGGCAGGGGAAGTTATGGCTACACCTTC
.,.,TRBV4-2,TRBJ1-1,CASSQEQGRPPGPMNTEAFF,TGTGCCAGCAGCCAAGAGCAGGGGCGCCCTCCCGGCCCTATGAACACTGAAGCTTTCTTT
TRBD2,.,TRBV27,TRBJ2-7,CASSPTSGAYEQYF,TGTGCCAGCAGTCCGACTAGCGGTGCCTACGAGCAGTACTTC
TRBD1,.,TRBV5-6,TRBJ1-2,CASSLRPGGFAGYTF,TGTGCCAGCAGCTTACGCCCAGGGGGCTTTGCTGGCTACACCTTC
.,.,TRBV18,TRBJ1-2,CASSPGGGNYGYTF,TGTGCCAGCTCACCGGGCGGGGGCAACTATGGCTACACCTTC
TRBD1,.,TRBV7-9,TRBJ2-3,CASSLRSNRGRTDTQYF,TGTGCCAGCAGCTTACGTAGTAACAGGGGGCGCACAGATACGCAGTATTTT
.,.,TRBV27,TRBJ1-4,CASSSWATNEKLFF,TGTGCCAGCAGTTCTTGGGCAACTAATGAAAAACTGTTTTTT
TRBD1,.,TRBV29-1,TRBJ1-5,CSVGTAGQPQHF,TGCAGCGTAGGGACAGCTGGTCAGCCCCAGCATTTT
.,.,TRBV18,TRBJ2-7,CASSRPGSPYEQYF,TGTGCCAGCTCACGGCCGGGCAGCCCCTACGAGCAGTACTTC
.,once,TRBV4-1,TRBJ2-7,CASSDPLGQSLDEQYF,TGCGCCAGCAGCGACCCGCTAGGACAGTCCCTCGACGAGCAGTACTTC
TRBD2,.,TRBV11-2,TRBJ2-1,CASSKGLAPNEQFF,TGTGCCAGCAGCAAGGGACTAGCGCCTAATGAGCAGTTCTTC
TRBD1,.,TRBV25-1,TRBJ1-3,CASSELGGPSGNTIYF,TGTGCCAGCAGTGAATTAGGGGGCCCCTCTGGAAACACCATATATTTT
.,.,TRBV19,TRBJ1-2,CASTEGVGGADGYTF,TGTGCCAGTACCGAAGGGGTGGGGGGCGCGGATGGCTACACCTTC
.,.,TRBV11-3,TRBJ1-3,CASSLGRGSGNTIYF,TGTGCCAGCAGCTTAGGACGGGGCTCTGGAAACACCATATATTTT
.,.,TRBV18,TRBJ1-1,CASCPGHSNTEAFF,TGTGCCAGCTGCCCGGGACACTCGAACACTGAAGCTTTCTTT
.,.,TRBV28,TRBJ2-2,CASSLNGGELFF,TGTGCCAGCAGTTTAAACGGCGGGGAGCTGTTTTTT
.,once,TRBV4-1,TRBJ2-7,CASSQVQTGSSYEQYF,TGCGCCAGCAGCCAAGTGCAGACGGGGAGCTCCTACGAGCAGTACTTC
TRBD1,.,TRBV2,TRBJ1-3,CASMRGHPGGNTIYF,TGTGCCAGCATGAGGGGGCACCCCGGCGGAAACACCATATATTTT